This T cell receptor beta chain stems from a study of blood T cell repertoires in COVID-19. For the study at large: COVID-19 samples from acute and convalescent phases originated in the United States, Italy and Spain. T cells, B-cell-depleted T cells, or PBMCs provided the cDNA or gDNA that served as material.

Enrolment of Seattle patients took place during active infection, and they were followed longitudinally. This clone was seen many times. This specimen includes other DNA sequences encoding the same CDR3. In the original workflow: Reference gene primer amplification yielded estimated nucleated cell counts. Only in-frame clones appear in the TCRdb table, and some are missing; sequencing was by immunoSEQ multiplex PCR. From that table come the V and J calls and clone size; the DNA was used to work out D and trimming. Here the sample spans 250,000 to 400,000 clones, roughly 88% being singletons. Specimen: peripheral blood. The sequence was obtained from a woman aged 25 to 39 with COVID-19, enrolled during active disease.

CDR3 DNA: TGTGCCAGCAGCCGGACAGGGACCTATGGCTACACCTTC. Its protein product is CASSRTGTYGYTF. The genes are TRBV5-4 and TRBJ1-2, with 8 bases lining up with TRBD1. Germline CDR1 is SGHNT and CDR2 is YYREEE (reference sequence). V dropped 4 bases and J dropped 4; count of bases not matched to a gene: 3. This CDR3 has 13 amino acids.